The sequence of this T cell receptor (beta chain) was determined in a study of CD8 T cells in ankylosing spondylitis. Study results and caveats: Reactive arthritis synovial fluid and blood previously showed some of these motif variants. A TCR beta motif of under ten highly homologous variants seemed to mark ankylosing spondylitis blood. Enrichment of disease-linked clones was reportedly significant in matched ankylosing spondylitis synovial fluid. CD8+ disease-linked clones were present at relatively low frequencies in blood.

TCRdb redid the calling of the 5' RACE reads with MiXCR, one entry per CDR3 protein. The sample yields about 220,000 distinct CDR3 sequences, roughly 6.6% seen once. There are many counts of this clonotype. What it binds is not known. V was pared by 3 bases and J by 0 bases, with 10 bases between. CDR1 and CDR2 (germline): MNHEY, SMNVEV (reference sequence). The CDR3 loop spans 15 amino acids. The TCR sequence derives from a male donor with ankylosing spondylitis. Input material: blood, either unsorted or a sorted T cell fraction (not recorded which). The chain employs TRBV27 and TRBJ2-3; D is unresolved. DNA of the CDR3: TGTGCCAGCAGTTTTACGTTTGCTAGCACAGATACGCAGTATTTT. It translates to CASSFTFASTDTQYF.